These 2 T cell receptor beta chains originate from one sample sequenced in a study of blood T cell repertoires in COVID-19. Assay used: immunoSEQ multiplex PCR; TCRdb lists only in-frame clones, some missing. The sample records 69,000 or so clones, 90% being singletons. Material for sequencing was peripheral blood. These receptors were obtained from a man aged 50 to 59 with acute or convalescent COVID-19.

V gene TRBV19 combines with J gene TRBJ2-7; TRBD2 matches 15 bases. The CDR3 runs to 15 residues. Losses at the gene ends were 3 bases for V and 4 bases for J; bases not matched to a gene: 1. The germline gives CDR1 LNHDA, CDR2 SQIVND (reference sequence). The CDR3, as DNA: TGTGCCAGTAGTATCGGGACTAGCGGGGGGTACGAGCAGTACTTC. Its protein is CASSIGTSGGYEQYF.

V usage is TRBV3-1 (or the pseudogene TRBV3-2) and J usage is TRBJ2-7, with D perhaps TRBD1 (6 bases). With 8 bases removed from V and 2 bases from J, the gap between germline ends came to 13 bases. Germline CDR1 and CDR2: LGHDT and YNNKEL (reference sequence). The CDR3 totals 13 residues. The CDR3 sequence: CASGYRDPYEQYF. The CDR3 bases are TGTGCCAGCGGTTACAGGGACCCCTACGAGCAGTACTTC.